One and the same sample provided the 3 T cell receptor beta chains below, sequenced in a study of cytomegalovirus exposure and HLA in healthy donors. Primers for the PCR totalled 60 Vbeta and 13 Jbeta. Repertoires were generated with immunoSEQ multiplex PCR, while TCRdb's copy carries only in-frame clones and drops some. The sample consists of about 120,000 clones, 55% to 75% of them appearing once. Sequences were obtained from PBMCs. The receptors come from a woman between 40 and 50 years old in good health and CMV-seropositive.

V and J are TRBV7-9 and TRBJ2-3, with 8 nucleotides matching TRBD1. In germline, CDR1 is SEHNR, CDR2 FQNEAQ (reference sequence). CDR3 length: 14 amino acids. Trimming at V came to 5 bases and at J to 4 bases, leaving 5 bases not matched to a gene. Here the CDR3 reads CASSPTGVSDTQYF. The CDR3 DNA sequence: TGTGCCAGCAGCCCGACAGGGGTATCAGATACGCAGTATTTT.

The rearrangement links TRBV9 to TRBJ2-1, with 10 bases matching TRBD2. J gave up 8 bases and V 1 base, and 6 bases lay outside the gene matches. The CDR3 sequence is 15 residues long. Germline assignment: CDR1 SGDLS and CDR2 YYNGEE. The CDR3 region is CASSVNPSGGDEQFF. CDR3 coding DNA: TGTGCCAGCAGCGTAAATCCTAGCGGGGGTGATGAGCAGTTCTTC. Full variable domain (missing parts from reference TRBV9 and TRBJ2-1): DSGVTQTPKHLITATGQRVTLRCSPRSGDLSVYWYQQSLDQGLQFLIQYYNGEERAKGNILERFSAQQFPDLHSELNLSSLELGDSALYFCASSVNPSGGDEQFFGPGTRLTVL.

This rearrangement joins TRBV4-2 to TRBJ2-3, with D possibly TRBD2 on 5 matching bases. V was trimmed by 4 bases and J by 1 base, leaving 12 bases between them. The CDR3 consists of 15 residues. Germline CDR1 reads LGHNA; CDR2 reads YNFKEQ. This CDR3 is CASSLRTPGTDTQYF. The CDR3 nucleotides are TGTGCCAGCAGCCTTCGGACTCCTGGCACAGATACGCAGTATTTT.